One sample yielded the 27 T cell receptor beta chains listed below, sequenced in a study of blood T cell repertoires in COVID-19. The data were produced by immunoSEQ multiplex PCR, yet TCRdb's version contains in-frame clones alone and is incomplete. The sample contains around 60,000 clones, approximately 80% of which appear only once. Sequencing was done on a sample of peripheral blood. The receptors derive from a man aged 25 to 40 with COVID-19, enrolled during active disease.

This clone occurred a few times. The V gene is TRBV11-3, the J gene TRBJ1-1, with a possible D match to TRBD1 (5 bases). Trimming took 7 bases from V and 4 from J, leaving 16 bases between them. Per the germline V gene, CDR1 is SGHNT and CDR2 is YENEEA. This CDR3 is built from 14 residues. Here the CDR3 DNA reads TGTGCCAGCACCCCAGGGACGGGAGGCACTGAAGCTTTCTTT. It is translated as CASTPGTGGTEAFF.

This chain links TRBV27 with TRBJ2-7; TRBD2 aligns across 7 bases. V lost 6 bases and J lost 2; bases outside the gene matches: 13. Germline lookup yields CDR1 MNHEY and CDR2 SMNVEV (reference sequence). The CDR3 sequence is 16 residues long. The DNA of the CDR3 is TGTGCCAGCAGCAATGGGGGGGGAGGCCCTACCTACGAGCAGTACTTC. As protein: CASSNGGGGPTYEQYF.

A few counts support this clone. The V call is TRBV30, the J call TRBJ1-3; 10 bases match TRBD1. The CDR3 extends over 15 amino acids. Germline V CDR1 and CDR2: GTSNPN, SVGIG (reference sequence). V lost 2 bases, J lost 8 bases, and 9 bases stayed unmatched. CDR3 DNA: TGTGCCTGGAGTCATCCGGGACAGGGGACGGACACCATATATTTT. It yields the protein CAWSHPGQGTDTIYF.

This rearrangement joins TRBV30 to TRBJ2-5; 8 positions agree with TRBD1. CDR1 is GTSNPN, CDR2 SVGIG, per germline (reference sequence). There are 14 residues in the CDR3. V shed 5 bases and J 0 bases; nucleotides not matched to a gene: 5. This CDR3 reads CAWDRGRYQETQYF. The CDR3 DNA follows: TGTGCCTGGGACAGGGGTCGGTACCAAGAGACCCAGTACTTC. Looking up the rest from reference TRBV30 and TRBJ2-5 gives the full variable domain: SQTIHQWPATLVQPVGSPLSLECTVEGTSNPNLYWYRQAAGRGLQLLFYSVGIGQISSEVPQNLSASRPQDRQFILSSKKLLLSDSGFYLCAWDRGRYQETQYFGPGTRLLVL.

Here the CDR3 reads CAWSLAGYEQYF. DNA for the CDR3: TGTGCCTGGAGTCTAGCGGGGTACGAGCAGTACTTC. This chain links TRBV30 with TRBJ2-7; 9 bases agree with TRBD2. Germline V gene sequence: CDR1 GTSNPN, CDR2 SVGIG (reference sequence). Trimming at V came to 2 bases and at J to 4 bases, leaving 0 bases not matched to a gene. The CDR3 is 12 residues long.

The chain uses TRBV4-1 and TRBJ2-7, with D perhaps matching TRBD1 (5 bases). Germline V lookup: CDR1 MGHRA, CDR2 YSYEKL. This CDR3 has 16 residues. The V end was cut by 2 bases, the J end by 0 bases, with 14 bases between. CDR3 region: CASSQFPRESSYEQYF. DNA of the CDR3: TGCGCCAGCAGCCAATTCCCCAGGGAATCCTCCTACGAGCAGTACTTC.

V gene TRBV5-6 combines with J gene TRBJ1-5; D gene uncertain. V was trimmed by 0 bases and J by 1 base, leaving 11 bases between them. The CDR3 has 16 amino acids. Per the germline V gene, CDR1 is SGHDT and CDR2 is YYEEEE. CDR3 bases: TGTGCCAGCAGCTTGGGTATTGGGAGCAGCAATCAGCCCCAGCATTTT. Translating gives CASSLGIGSSNQPQHF.

V gene TRBV18 combines with J gene TRBJ2-2; 10 nucleotides align to TRBD1. The V and J ends lost 0 bases and 3 bases, in that order; junction bases with no gene match: 4. There are 17 residues in the CDR3. Germline values: CDR1 KGHSH, CDR2 LQKENI. In DNA form, the CDR3 reads TGTGCCAGCTCACCACCAGGGACAGGGGATTACACCGGGGAGCTGTTTTTT. Translated, it gives CASSPPGTGDYTGELFF.

This chain links TRBV9 with TRBJ2-7; 8 positions agree with TRBD2. Germline CDR1 SGDLS, CDR2 YYNGEE. The CDR3 length is 15 residues. J lost 2 bases, V lost 4 bases, and 8 bases had no gene match. CDR3 in DNA: TGTGCCAGCAGCCAAAGCACTAGCGGCGCCTACGAGCAGTACTTC. It is translated as CASSQSTSGAYEQYF.

The chain joins TRBV30 to TRBJ1-5; D is perhaps TRBD1 (6 bases). Germline V gene lookup returns CDR1 GTSNPN and CDR2 SVGIG (reference sequence). The germline V and J ends were trimmed by 0 bases and 9 bases, with 15 bases remaining between them. This CDR3 is built from 14 residues. CDR3: CAWSVKGTRGPQHF. CDR3 bases: TGTGCCTGGAGTGTAAAAGGGACCAGGGGGCCCCAGCATTTT. The whole variable domain, remainder taken from reference TRBV30 and TRBJ1-5, is SQTIHQWPATLVQPVGSPLSLECTVEGTSNPNLYWYRQAAGRGLQLLFYSVGIGQISSEVPQNLSASRPQDRQFILSSKKLLLSDSGFYLCAWSVKGTRGPQHFGDGTRLSIL.

The chain joins TRBV10-3 to TRBJ2-2, with 7 nucleotides matching TRBD1. In germline, CDR1 is ENHRY, CDR2 SYGVKD. V dropped 4 bases and J dropped 0; count of bases not matched to a gene: 5. The CDR3 is made up of 16 amino acids. This chain's CDR3 is CAISVGGTANTGELFF. In DNA, the CDR3 is TGTGCCATCAGTGTCGGTGGGACAGCGAACACCGGGGAGCTGTTTTTT.

The chain employs TRBV7-2 and TRBJ1-2, with 9 bases matching TRBD1. The CDR3 length is 15 residues. V was clipped by 3 bases and J by 4 bases; unmatched bases: 6. Per germline, CDR1 SGHTA and CDR2 FQGNSA. The CDR3 spells CASSLPQGASYGYTF. CDR3 DNA sequence: TGTGCCAGCAGCTTGCCACAGGGGGCTTCCTATGGCTACACCTTC.

This clone was observed a handful of times. The junction shows a germline mismatch at one end, possibly a read error. This chain uses TRBV18 with TRBJ1-1; possible D gene TRBD1, 6 bases. Germline lookup yields CDR1 KGHSH and CDR2 LQKENI. The CDR3 is 15 amino acids. The CDR3 sequence: CASSPLEGGPGGAFF. In nucleotides, the CDR3 is TGTGCCAGCTCGCCACTTGAGGGGGGGCCGGGAGGAGCTTTCTTT.

The chain has TRBV6-5 and TRBJ1-1; TRBD1 matches 7 bases. The V gene's germline CDR1 is MNHEY and CDR2 SVGAGI. This CDR3 spans 14 amino acids. The V and J ends lost 7 bases and 5 bases, in that order; junction bases with no gene match: 10. Written as DNA, the CDR3 is TGTGCCAGCAACCCGCAGGGGGTTGGAACTGAAGCTTTCTTT. It codes for CASNPQGVGTEAFF.

The chain has TRBV29-1 and TRBJ2-7, with a weak D call TRBD2 (5 bases). Trimming stripped 6 bases from V and 2 bases from J, with 23 bases between. There are 16 residues in the CDR3. Germline CDR1 and CDR2: SQVTM and ANQGSEA. CDR3 nucleotides: TGCAGCGTGGACCTCAGTGGACGGAGGTTCCCCTACGAGCAGTACTTC. Amino acid sequence: CSVDLSGRRFPYEQYF.

The rearrangement uses TRBV7-9 and TRBJ1-4; 7 nucleotides line up with TRBD1. Germline assignment: CDR1 SEHNR and CDR2 FQNEAQ (reference sequence). V lost 8 bases to trimming and J lost 7 bases; unmatched junction nucleotides: 7. The CDR3 has 13 residues. The CDR3 here is CASQPGQLEKLFF. CDR3 DNA sequence: TGTGCCAGCCAGCCGGGACAGCTTGAAAAACTGTTTTTT.

The chain links TRBV19 to TRBJ1-3, with TRBD1 as a possible D gene (5 bases). Between the trimmed V and J ends, which lost 3 bases and 3 bases, there was a span of 18 bases. There are 17 residues in the CDR3. Germline lookup yields CDR1 LNHDA and CDR2 SQIVND (reference sequence). Here the CDR3 reads CASSMVLGGEGGNTIYF. The DNA of the CDR3 is TGTGCCAGTAGTATGGTATTGGGGGGGGAAGGTGGAAACACCATATATTTT.

Notes on this clone: Additional DNA sequences in this sample encode the identical CDR3. The V gene is TRBV28, the J gene TRBJ1-2, with no clear D. Germline V CDR1 and CDR2: MDHEN, SYDVKM. This CDR3 is 14 amino acids long. V shed 2 bases and J shed 3 bases, with 10 bases lying between them. In DNA, the CDR3 is TGTGCCAGCAGTTTACCAGGAATCTACTATGGCTACACCTTC. Translation: CASSLPGIYYGYTF.

This clone appeared a few times. J is TRBJ1-2 and V is TRBV7-2; 7 bases agree with TRBD1. The V gene end was trimmed by 3 bases and the J gene end by 4 bases; junction bases not matched to a gene: 8. This CDR3 is 15 amino acids long. Germline CDR1 and CDR2: SGHTA and FQGNSA. For the CDR3, the DNA is TGTGCCAGCAGCTTTTCCCAAGACAGGGTCTATGGCTACACCTTC. It specifies CASSFSQDRVYGYTF. The full variable domain, rest sourced from reference TRBV7-2 and TRBJ1-2, is GAGVSQSPSNKVTEKGKDVELRCDPISGHTALYWYRQSLGQGLEFLIYFQGNSAPDKSGLPSDRFSAERTGGSVSTLTIQRTQQEDSAVYLCASSFSQDRVYGYTFGSGTRLTVV.

This clone has just a few counts. The chain carries TRBV11-2 and TRBJ2-7; D possibly corresponds to TRBD2 (5 bases). The CDR3 has 14 amino acids. Germline V gene sequence: CDR1 SGHAT, CDR2 FQNNGV. V was cut by 1 base and J by 2 bases, with 9 bases left in between. The CDR3 bases are TGTGCCAGCAGCTTAGGGGGAGTTCCCTACGAGCAGTACTTC. It codes for CASSLGGVPYEQYF.

This clone was recorded a few times. The DNA for the CDR3 is TGTGCCAGCAGTCCCCTTTCGGACAGGCTCACAGATACGCAGTATTTT. This translates into CASSPLSDRLTDTQYF. This chain uses TRBV28 with TRBJ2-3; 7 nucleotides align to TRBD1. The CDR3 consists of 16 residues. Germline CDR1 is MDHEN and CDR2 is SYDVKM. J gave up 2 bases and V 5 bases, and 10 bases lay outside the gene matches. Full variable domain (rest looked up from reference TRBV28 and TRBJ2-3): DVKVTQSSRYLVKRTGEKVFLECVQDMDHENMFWYRQDPGLGLRLIYFSYDVKMKEKGDIPEGYSVSREKKERFSLILESASTNQTSMYLCASSPLSDRLTDTQYFGPGTRLTVL.

This clone was detected only once. The CDR3 DNA reads as TGTGCCTGGAGTGTAGGGTGGGGAGATGAGCAGTTCTTC. Its translation: CAWSVGWGDEQFF. The chain links TRBV30 to TRBJ2-1; maybe TRBD2 (5 bases). The V end lost 0 bases, the J end lost 8 bases, and 11 bases lay between the germline ends. The CDR3 totals 13 residues. The germline CDR1 and CDR2 sequences are GTSNPN and SVGIG (reference sequence).

The chain uses TRBV11-3 and TRBJ2-7, with D maybe TRBD2 (5 bases). V dropped 1 base and J dropped 7 bases, with 17 bases sitting between them. Germline V CDR1 and CDR2: SGHNT, YENEEA. CDR3 size: 15 residues. The CDR3, as DNA: TGTGCCAGCAGCTTAGCGAGGGCCGCCGTTTATGAGCAGTACTTC. It specifies CASSLARAAVYEQYF.

The J gene is TRBJ2-5, the V gene TRBV4-2; perhaps TRBD2 as D (6 bases). Between the trimmed V and J ends, which lost 4 bases and 3 bases, there was a span of 15 bases. The CDR3 length is 15 residues. Germline V gene lookup returns CDR1 LGHNA and CDR2 YNFKEQ. The CDR3 DNA follows: TGTGCCAGCAGCCTATCCTCTAGGGAGGAAGAGACCCAGTACTTC. Its translation is CASSLSSREEETQYF.

The chain carries TRBV7-6 and TRBJ2-1; D perhaps matches TRBD1 (6 bases). The CDR3 totals 12 residues. The germline V gene has CDR1 SGHVS and CDR2 FNYEAQ. Trimming shortened V by 5 bases and J by 10 bases, and 12 bases separated the two germline ends. In nucleotides, the CDR3 is TGTGCCAGCAGCCGAACAGGGCAAGAGCAGTTCTTC. This translates into CASSRTGQEQFF.

The CDR3 loop is CASSVDSMASGRAGELFF. The CDR3 region has the DNA TGTGCCAGCAGCGTAGACTCTATGGCTAGCGGGAGGGCCGGGGAGCTGTTTTTT. The V and J genes are TRBV9 and TRBJ2-2; TRBD2 agrees at 12 bases. V lost 0 bases, J lost 6 bases, and 9 bases stayed unmatched. The CDR3 totals 18 residues. The germline gives CDR1 SGDLS, CDR2 YYNGEE. The variable domain in full, completed from reference TRBV9 and TRBJ2-2, reads DSGVTQTPKHLITATGQRVTLRCSPRSGDLSVYWYQQSLDQGLQFLIQYYNGEERAKGNILERFSAQQFPDLHSELNLSSLELGDSALYFCASSVDSMASGRAGELFFGEGSRLTVL.

This clone has only a few counts. V usage is TRBV28 and J usage is TRBJ1-2; 10 bases are shared with TRBD1. CDR3 length: 14 residues. CDR1 is MDHEN and CDR2 is SYDVKM in the germline V gene. The ends lost 7 bases at V and 4 bases at J; junction bases unmatched: 6. The CDR3 loop reads CASTRQGAIYGYTF. CDR3 DNA sequence: TGTGCCAGCACCCGACAGGGGGCCATCTATGGCTACACCTTC.